Below, one TCR beta chain is given with its context. Antigen specificity is unknown. This sample was included in a study of cytomegalovirus exposure and HLA in healthy donors. V gave up 4 bases and J gave up 0 bases, with 4 bases separating them. The CDR3 loop spans 14 amino acids. Germline CDR1 is MDHEN and CDR2 is SYDVKM. PCR primers comprised 60 Vbeta and 13 Jbeta primers. Sequenced by immunoSEQ multiplex PCR; TCRdb stores in-frame clones only, minus some. The sample includes around 220,000 clones, around 79% of them seen just once. General study points: Per a later analysis, HLA-associated TCR beta chains showed more clonal expansion than other, equally common TCR beta chains. The authors listed 164 TCR beta chains as cytomegalovirus-associated.

Sequencing was done on a sample of PBMCs. The genes are TRBV28 and TRBJ2-6; D call uncertain. The sequence derives from a girl aged 2-10 years in good health and CMV-seronegative. The CDR3 coding sequence is TGTGCCAGCAGTTGGAGCTCTGGGGCCAACGTCCTGACTTTC. Protein: CASSWSSGANVLTF.